A single sample is the source of the 18 T cell receptor beta chains below, sequenced in a study of blood T cell repertoires in COVID-19 (dated by TCRdb to the early 2020s). The library was prepared using the immunoSEQ multiplex PCR assay. TCRdb mirrors the immuneACCESS table, restricted to in-frame sequences. Some clones are absent from its copies; in checked studies, under half trace to an unresolved V gene, and the reason for the others is unknown. This sample lists around 140,000 clones; roughly 85% were detected once. The ten largest account for more than 2% of the sample. The sequenced material came from peripheral blood. The source of these receptors is a human donor with acute or convalescent COVID-19. The donor label of this sample is uncertain.

The genes are TRBV27 and TRBJ2-1; D gene ambiguous. V was clipped by 5 bases and J by 0 bases, with 17 bases between them. Germline V gene sequence: CDR1 MNHEY, CDR2 SMNVEV (reference sequence). CDR3 size: 17 residues. The CDR3 sequence is CASSPPPSASSYNEQFF. The CDR3 DNA sequence: TGTGCCAGCAGTCCACCCCCAAGCGCGAGCTCCTACAATGAGCAGTTCTTC.

The rearrangement joins TRBV29-1 to TRBJ2-2, with 11 bases identical to TRBD1. Per germline, CDR1 SQVTM and CDR2 ANQGSEA. The CDR3 is 12 residues long. The CDR3 bases are TGCAGTGGGGACAGGGGGGTCGGGGAGCTGTTTTTT. Residues: CSGDRGVGELFF.

This clone showed up just a few times. The genes are TRBV7-2 and TRBJ2-3; TRBD2 matches at 13 bases. The trim removed 4 bases at V and 8 bases at J, leaving 12 bases unmatched. Per germline, CDR1 SGHTA and CDR2 FQGNSA. The CDR3 is 17 residues long. In nucleotides, the CDR3 is TGTGCCAGCAGCTCCGGGACTAGCGGGGTGACCCAGGTTACGCAGTATTTT. This codes for CASSSGTSGVTQVTQYF.

The rearrangement links TRBV30 to TRBJ1-2; D is unclear. Trimming stripped 5 bases from V and 0 bases from J, with 13 bases between. Looked up from germline, CDR1 is GTSNPN and CDR2 is SVGIG (reference sequence). The CDR3 is made up of 14 amino acids. The CDR3: CAWGSSGANYGYTF. In DNA, the CDR3 is TGTGCCTGGGGGAGCTCCGGGGCTAACTATGGCTACACCTTC.

The sample holds many counts of this clone. The CDR3 DNA follows: TGCGCCAGCAGCTTCGGGTCAACCGGGGAGCTGTTTTTT. It codes for CASSFGSTGELFF. The chain uses TRBV5-1 and TRBJ2-2; D not certain. The V gene's germline CDR1 is SGHRS and CDR2 YFSETQ. V was clipped by 2 bases and J by 5 bases, with 7 bases between them. The CDR3 length is 13 residues.

The genes are TRBV4-1 and TRBJ2-2, with 7 positions matching TRBD2. CDR1 and CDR2 from the germline V gene are MGHRA and YSYEKL. The trim removed 1 base at V and 5 bases at J, leaving 7 bases unmatched. The length of the CDR3 is 16 residues. Here the CDR3 DNA reads TGCGCCAGCAGCCAAGTAACCGGGGGAGGGACCGGGGAGCTGTTTTTT. This gives the protein CASSQVTGGGTGELFF.

On this clone: Within the sample, other DNA sequences also encode this same CDR3. The chain recombines TRBV5-8 with TRBJ1-6, with D possibly being TRBD1 (5 bases). V gave up 0 bases and J gave up 1 base, with 8 bases separating them. Germline loops: CDR1 SGHTS, CDR2 YDEGEE. CDR3 size: 16 residues. Written as DNA, the CDR3 is TGTGCCAGCAGCTTGGCAGGGTCTTCCTATAATTCACCCCTCCACTTT. Its translation is CASSLAGSSYNSPLHF.

This rearrangement joins TRBV11-3 to TRBJ1-1; D gene ambiguous. Trimming left V 0 bases short and J 2 bases short, with 4 bases between. CDR1 and CDR2 (germline): SGHNT, YENEEA. The CDR3 has 13 amino acids. The DNA for the CDR3 is TGTGCCAGCAGCTTAGATTCTAACACTGAAGCTTTCTTT. Translating gives CASSLDSNTEAFF.

The chain recombines TRBV7-2 with TRBJ1-5, with 8 bases that match TRBD1. CDR3 length: 15 amino acids. Trimming cost V 4 bases and J 5 bases; bases outside gene matches: 7. The germline V gene encodes CDR1 SGHTA and CDR2 FQGNSA. This CDR3 is CASSSEDREDQPQHF. CDR3 bases: TGTGCCAGCAGCTCCGAGGACAGGGAAGATCAGCCCCAGCATTTT. The full variable domain, its missing parts supplied by reference TRBV7-2 and TRBJ1-5, is GAGVSQSPSNKVTEKGKDVELRCDPISGHTALYWYRQSLGQGLEFLIYFQGNSAPDKSGLPSDRFSAERTGGSVSTLTIQRTQQEDSAVYLCASSSEDREDQPQHFGDGTRLSIL.

This chain joins TRBV12-3 or TRBV12-4 and TRBJ2-7, with D perhaps TRBD2 (5 bases). The length of the CDR3 is 12 residues. Between the trimmed V and J ends, which lost 6 bases and 3 bases, there was a span of 9 bases. Written as DNA, the CDR3 is TGTGCCAGCAGGGCCGCGGGCTACGAGCAGTACTTC. Encoded protein: CASRAAGYEQYF.

The chain recombines TRBV5-1 with TRBJ2-3; a weak D match, TRBD2 (5 bases). In germline, CDR1 is SGHRS, CDR2 YFSETQ. V shed 2 bases and J shed 4 bases, with 14 bases lying between them. The CDR3 has 15 residues. In DNA form, the CDR3 reads TGCGCCAGCAGCTTCCCAGCGGTCGACGCAGATACGCAGTATTTT. Protein sequence: CASSFPAVDADTQYF.

The CDR3 is CASSEEAGRGTQYF. CDR3 sequence (DNA): TGTGCCAGCAGTGAAGAGGCCGGGAGGGGGACCCAGTACTTC. The genes are TRBV6-1 and TRBJ2-5; 8 nucleotides match TRBD2. The CDR3 runs to 14 residues. V dropped 1 base and J dropped 7; count of bases not matched to a gene: 5. CDR1 and CDR2 from the germline V gene are MNHNS and SASEGT.

This chain uses TRBV19 with TRBJ2-2; TRBD2 matches at 10 bases. The germline gives CDR1 LNHDA, CDR2 SQIVND (reference sequence). CDR3 length: 15 residues. V lost 4 bases, J lost 6 bases, and 5 bases stayed unmatched. The CDR3 DNA is TGTGCCAGTAGTACCGGACTAGCGGCAGCCGGGGAGCTGTTTTTT. Residues: CASSTGLAAAGELFF.

This chain connects TRBV19 to TRBJ2-3, with TRBD2 matching over 11 bases. CDR1 and CDR2 from the germline V gene are LNHDA and SQIVND (reference sequence). V gave up 9 bases and J gave up 3 bases; unmatched junction bases: 5. The CDR3 is 14 residues long. DNA for the CDR3: TGTGCCAGCACGGGACTAGCGGAGACAGATACGCAGTATTTT. Translation gives CASTGLAETDTQYF.

V gene TRBV10-3 combines with J gene TRBJ2-2, with 7 bases identical to TRBD2. The CDR3 contains 16 residues. Germline CDR1 reads ENHRY; CDR2 reads SYGVKD. Written as DNA, the CDR3 is TGTGCAGAGGGGAGGGTCGAAGGAGGGAACACCGGGGAGCTGTTTTTT. Protein sequence: CAEGRVEGGNTGELFF.

This clone has just one count. The rearrangement joins TRBV6-5 to TRBJ2-1; no reliable D call. The germline gives CDR1 MNHEY, CDR2 SVGAGI. Trimming cost V 6 bases and J 3 bases, with 12 bases left between them. The CDR3 covers 14 residues. CDR3 residues: CASRQVDIYNEQFF. Here the CDR3 DNA reads TGTGCCAGCAGGCAGGTAGATATCTACAATGAGCAGTTCTTC.

V is TRBV27 and J is TRBJ1-2, with D hard to call. Looked up from germline, CDR1 is MNHEY and CDR2 is SMNVEV (reference sequence). This CDR3 contains 14 residues. With 5 bases removed from V and 5 bases from J, the gap between germline ends came to 15 bases. In nucleotides, the CDR3 is TGTGCCAGCAGTGTACGTCCTCAGGCGTATGGCTACACCTTC. Protein product: CASSVRPQAYGYTF.

In its sample, this clone was seen a few times. CDR3 sequence: CAISNIGNQPQHF. The CDR3 DNA reads TGTGCCATCAGTAACATTGGCAATCAGCCCCAGCATTTT. J is TRBJ1-5 and V is TRBV10-3; the D is unclear. Germline V gene lookup returns CDR1 ENHRY and CDR2 SYGVKD. The CDR3 totals 13 residues. Trimming left V 5 bases short and J 2 bases short, with 7 bases between.